This TCR beta chain stems from a study of blood T cell repertoires in COVID-19. Using immunoSEQ multiplex PCR, the repertoire was profiled, and TCRdb retains in-frame clones only, with some absent. The profile shows roughly 120,000 clones, approximately 85% of them singletons. This clone was recorded once. Trimming shortened V by 0 bases and J by 6 bases, and 4 bases separated the two germline ends. CDR1 is KGHDR, CDR2 SFDVKD, per germline. This CDR3 comprises 13 residues. Material: peripheral blood. The source of this sequence is a man in his forties with acute or convalescent COVID-19. This chain uses TRBV24-1 with TRBJ2-2; D call uncertain. The CDR3 coding sequence is TGTGCCACCAGTGATTTGAGCGCCGGGGAGCTGTTTTTT. This sequence encodes CATSDLSAGELFF.